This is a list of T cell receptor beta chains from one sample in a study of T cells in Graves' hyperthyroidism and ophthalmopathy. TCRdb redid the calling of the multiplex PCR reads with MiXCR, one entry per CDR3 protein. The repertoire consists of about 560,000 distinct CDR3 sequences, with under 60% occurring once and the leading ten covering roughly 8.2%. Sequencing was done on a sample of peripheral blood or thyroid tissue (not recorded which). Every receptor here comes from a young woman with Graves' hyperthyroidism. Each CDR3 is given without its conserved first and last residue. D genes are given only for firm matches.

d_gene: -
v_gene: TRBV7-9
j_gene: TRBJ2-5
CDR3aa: ASSLRDGLAETQY

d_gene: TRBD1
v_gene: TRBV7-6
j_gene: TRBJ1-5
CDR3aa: ASSQNDRVQPQH

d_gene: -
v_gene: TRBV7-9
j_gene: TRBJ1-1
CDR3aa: ASSFRVNTEAF

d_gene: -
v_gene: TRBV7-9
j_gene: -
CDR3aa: ASSYSRLVYNEQF

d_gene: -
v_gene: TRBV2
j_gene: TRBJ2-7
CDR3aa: ASRSLGAYEQY

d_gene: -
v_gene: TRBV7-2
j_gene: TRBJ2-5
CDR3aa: ASSLGTLGETQY

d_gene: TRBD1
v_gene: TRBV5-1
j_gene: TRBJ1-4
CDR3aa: ASSLQPAGGEKLF

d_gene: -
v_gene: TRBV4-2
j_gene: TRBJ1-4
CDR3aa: ASSSTETEKLF

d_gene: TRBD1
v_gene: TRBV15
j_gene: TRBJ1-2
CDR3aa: ATSRDYATGDYGYT

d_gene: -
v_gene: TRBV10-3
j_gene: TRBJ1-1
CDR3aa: AISDPVPGAGDTEAF

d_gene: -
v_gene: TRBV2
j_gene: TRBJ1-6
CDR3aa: ASSESEVGGSPLH

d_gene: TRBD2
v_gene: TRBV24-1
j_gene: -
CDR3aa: ATSDHSGRAHEQF

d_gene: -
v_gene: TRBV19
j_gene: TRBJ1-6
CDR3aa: ASSHITGRGNSPLH

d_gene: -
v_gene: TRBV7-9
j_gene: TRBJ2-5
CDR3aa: ASSLLGRETQY

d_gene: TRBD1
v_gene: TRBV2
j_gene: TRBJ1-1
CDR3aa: ASSDPGGGNTEAF

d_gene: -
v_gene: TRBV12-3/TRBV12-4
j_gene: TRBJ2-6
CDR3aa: ASSLTVPSGANVLT

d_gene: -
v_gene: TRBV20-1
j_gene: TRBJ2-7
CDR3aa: SANQGLQSYEQY

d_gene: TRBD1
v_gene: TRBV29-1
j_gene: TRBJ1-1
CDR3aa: SVSGGAYTEAF

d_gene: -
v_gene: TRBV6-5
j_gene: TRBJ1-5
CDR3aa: ASSSTRRMRQPQH

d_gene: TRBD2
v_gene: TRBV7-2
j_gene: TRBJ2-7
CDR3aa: ASSLRHPGLLGSDEQY

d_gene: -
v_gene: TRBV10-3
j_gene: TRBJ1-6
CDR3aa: ASSGQPNSPLH

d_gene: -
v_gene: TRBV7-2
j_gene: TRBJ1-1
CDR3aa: ASSQDVEGNGAF

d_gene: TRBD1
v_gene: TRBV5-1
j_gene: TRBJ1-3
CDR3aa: ASSWGQAAGNTIY

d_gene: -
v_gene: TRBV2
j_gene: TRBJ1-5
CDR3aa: ASMARTSNQPQH

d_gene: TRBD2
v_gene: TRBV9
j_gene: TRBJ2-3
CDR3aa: ASSLLAGAPDTQY

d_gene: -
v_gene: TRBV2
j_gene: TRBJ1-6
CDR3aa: ASSEAGENSPLH

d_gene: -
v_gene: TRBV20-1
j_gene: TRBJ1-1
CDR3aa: SARVLQNTEAF

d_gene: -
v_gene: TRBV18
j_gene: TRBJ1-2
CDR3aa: ASSSQGKDGYT

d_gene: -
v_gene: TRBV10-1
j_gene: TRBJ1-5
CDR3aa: ASSDPTEQGVGQPQH

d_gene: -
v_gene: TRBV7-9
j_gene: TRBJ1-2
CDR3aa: ASSPEGAGGYT

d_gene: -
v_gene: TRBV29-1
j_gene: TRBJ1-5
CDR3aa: SVEGQTQGQPQH

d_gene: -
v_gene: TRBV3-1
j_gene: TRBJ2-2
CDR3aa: ASSPLPTGELF

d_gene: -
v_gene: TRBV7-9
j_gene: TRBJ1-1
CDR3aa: ASSPTVNTEAF

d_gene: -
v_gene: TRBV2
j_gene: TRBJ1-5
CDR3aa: ASSELAGSSQPQH

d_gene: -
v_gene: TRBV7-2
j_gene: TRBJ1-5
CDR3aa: ASSLPVSNQPQH

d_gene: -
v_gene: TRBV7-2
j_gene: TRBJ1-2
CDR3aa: ASSQISGQNYGYT

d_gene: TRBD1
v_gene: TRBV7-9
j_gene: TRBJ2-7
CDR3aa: ASSSTPGQAAYEQY

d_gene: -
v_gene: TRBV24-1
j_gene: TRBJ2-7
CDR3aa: ATSDSGTDAYEQY

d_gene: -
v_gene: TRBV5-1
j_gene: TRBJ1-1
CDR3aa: ASSAEGTNTEAF

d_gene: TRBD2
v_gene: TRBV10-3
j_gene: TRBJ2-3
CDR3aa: AISEKREPDTQY

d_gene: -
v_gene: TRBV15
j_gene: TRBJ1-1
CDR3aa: ATSRRGVGTEAF

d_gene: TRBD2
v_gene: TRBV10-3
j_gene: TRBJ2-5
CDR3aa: AISESPGLTETQY

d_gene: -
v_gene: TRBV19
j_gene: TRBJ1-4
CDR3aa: ASTLAANEKLF

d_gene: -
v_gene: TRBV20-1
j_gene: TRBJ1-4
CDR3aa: SARGGKNEKLF

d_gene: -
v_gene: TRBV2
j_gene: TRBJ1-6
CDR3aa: ASSQYSPNNSPLH

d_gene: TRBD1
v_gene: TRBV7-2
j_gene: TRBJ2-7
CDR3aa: ASSSQGNGEQY

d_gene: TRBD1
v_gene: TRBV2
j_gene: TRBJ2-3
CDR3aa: ASSEARTGTDTQY

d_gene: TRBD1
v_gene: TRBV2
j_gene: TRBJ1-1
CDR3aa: ASKPTGYTEAF

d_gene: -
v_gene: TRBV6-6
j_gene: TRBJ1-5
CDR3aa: ASSHRDGANQPQH

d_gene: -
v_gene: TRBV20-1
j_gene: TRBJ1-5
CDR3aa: SARAGSSNQPQH

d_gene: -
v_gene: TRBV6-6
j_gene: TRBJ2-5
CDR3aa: ASKDSQETQY

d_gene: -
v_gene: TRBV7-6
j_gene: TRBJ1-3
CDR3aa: ASSLGRGIPSTIY

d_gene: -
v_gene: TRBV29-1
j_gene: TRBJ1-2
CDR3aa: SVEDPRDKNYGYT

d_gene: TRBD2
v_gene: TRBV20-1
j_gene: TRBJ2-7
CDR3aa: SAVRTSGSPEQY

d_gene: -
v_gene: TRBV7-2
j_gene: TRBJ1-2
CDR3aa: ASSYLSGADGYT

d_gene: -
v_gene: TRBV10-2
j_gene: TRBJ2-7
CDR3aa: ASSTYEGYEQY

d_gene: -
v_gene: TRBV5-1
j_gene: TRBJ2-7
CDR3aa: ASRPWASYEQY

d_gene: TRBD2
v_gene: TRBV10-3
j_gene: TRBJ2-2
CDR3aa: AISEVAGAAGELF